This T cell receptor (beta chain) was recovered during a study of OX40 agonist ivuxolimab in advanced cancers. For the study at large: Subjects had a mean age of around 60 years, with a range of about 23 to 79; around 80% were male. Prior therapy, whether anti-PD-1, anti-PD-L1 or anti-CTLA-4, was allowed, and roughly 40% had some.

Study results and caveats: Mean expanded clone counts were higher in CD8+ than CD4+ T cells. There was clonal expansion of CD4+ and CD8+ blood T cells by week 6 at 0.1 to 3.0 mg/kg.

With regard to this clone: Its antigen is as yet unknown.

V dropped 4 bases and J dropped 1 base, with 7 bases sitting between them. Germline CDR1 MDHEN, CDR2 SYDVKM. The CDR3 is made up of 14 amino acids. The repertoire was sequenced with immunoSEQ multiplex PCR; TCRdb's copy has only in-frame clones and lacks some. The table has 7,500 to 9,500 clones, approximately 70% seen once. The sequence was collected from an adult with an advanced solid tumor such as melanoma, head and neck, liver or kidney cancer. The J gene is TRBJ2-2, the V gene TRBV28; TRBD1 is a possible D gene (6 bases). The source material was CD4+ or CD8+ T cells sorted from blood, sampled in a trial of the OX40 agonist ivuxolimab. This CDR3 is CASSSDRNTGELFF. CDR3 coding DNA: TGTGCCAGCAGTTCGGACAGGAACACCGGGGAGCTGTTTTTT.